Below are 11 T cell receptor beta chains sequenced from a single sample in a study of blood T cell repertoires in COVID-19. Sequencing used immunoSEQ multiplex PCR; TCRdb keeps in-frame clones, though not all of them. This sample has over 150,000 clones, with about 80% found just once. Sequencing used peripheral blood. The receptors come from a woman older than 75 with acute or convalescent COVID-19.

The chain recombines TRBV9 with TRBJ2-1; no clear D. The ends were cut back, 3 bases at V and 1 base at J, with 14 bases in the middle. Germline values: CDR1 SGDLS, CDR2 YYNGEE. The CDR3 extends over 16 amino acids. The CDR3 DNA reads TGTGCCAGCAGCGCCCTGGGCGATATATCCTACAATGAGCAGTTCTTC. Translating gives CASSALGDISYNEQFF.

The CDR3 protein is CAWSDSGDTQYF. The CDR3 nucleotides are TGTGCCTGGAGTGACTCGGGGGATACGCAGTATTTT. The gene calls are TRBV30 and TRBJ2-3; tentatively, D is TRBD2 (5 bases). Per germline, CDR1 GTSNPN and CDR2 SVGIG (reference sequence). The CDR3 is made up of 12 amino acids. The V gene lost 1 base and the J gene lost 6 bases, with 8 bases spanning the gap.

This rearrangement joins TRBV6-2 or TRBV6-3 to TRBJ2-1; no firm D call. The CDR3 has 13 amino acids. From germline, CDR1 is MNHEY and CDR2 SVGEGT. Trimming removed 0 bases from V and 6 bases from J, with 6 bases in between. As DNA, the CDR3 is TGTGCCAGCAGTTACTCGACACCCAATGAGCAGTTCTTC. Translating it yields CASSYSTPNEQFF.

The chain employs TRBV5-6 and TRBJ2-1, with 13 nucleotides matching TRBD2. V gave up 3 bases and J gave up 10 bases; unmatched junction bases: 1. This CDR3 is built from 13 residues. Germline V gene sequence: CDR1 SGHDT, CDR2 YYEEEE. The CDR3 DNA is TGTGCCAGCAGCTCGACTAGCGGGGGGGAGCAGTTCTTC. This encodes CASSSTSGGEQFF.

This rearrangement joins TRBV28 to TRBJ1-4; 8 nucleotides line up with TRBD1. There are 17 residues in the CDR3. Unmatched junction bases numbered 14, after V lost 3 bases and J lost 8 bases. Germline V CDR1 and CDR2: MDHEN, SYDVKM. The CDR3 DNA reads TGTGCCAGCAGTTTTGACAGGGGAGGCTTAAGGGGAGAAAAACTGTTTTTT. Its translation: CASSFDRGGLRGEKLFF.

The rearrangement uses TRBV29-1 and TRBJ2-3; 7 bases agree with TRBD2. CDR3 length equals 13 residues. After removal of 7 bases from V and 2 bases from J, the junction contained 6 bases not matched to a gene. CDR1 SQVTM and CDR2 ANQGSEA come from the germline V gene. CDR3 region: CSAWGGLTDTQYF. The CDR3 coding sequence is TGCAGCGCCTGGGGGGGTCTCACAGATACGCAGTATTTT.

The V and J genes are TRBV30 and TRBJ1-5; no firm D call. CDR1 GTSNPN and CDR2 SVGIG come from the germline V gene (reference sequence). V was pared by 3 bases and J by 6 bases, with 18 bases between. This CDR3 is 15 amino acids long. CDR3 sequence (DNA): TGTGCCTGGAGCCCAGAGGTCCGGGAAGGTCAGCCCCAGCATTTT. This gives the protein CAWSPEVREGQPQHF.

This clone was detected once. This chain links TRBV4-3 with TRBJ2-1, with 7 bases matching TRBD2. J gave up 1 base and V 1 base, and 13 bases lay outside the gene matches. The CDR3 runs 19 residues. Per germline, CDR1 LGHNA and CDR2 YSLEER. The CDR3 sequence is CASSQGIKWREISYNEQFF. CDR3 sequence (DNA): TGCGCCAGCAGCCAAGGTATTAAATGGCGGGAGATTTCCTACAATGAGCAGTTCTTC.

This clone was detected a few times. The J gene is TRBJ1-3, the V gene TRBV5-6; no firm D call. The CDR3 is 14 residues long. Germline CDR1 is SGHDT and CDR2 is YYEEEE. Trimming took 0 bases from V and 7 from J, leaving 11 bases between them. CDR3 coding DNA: TGTGCCAGCAGCTTGGTACACCAGATTAACACCATATATTTT. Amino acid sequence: CASSLVHQINTIYF.

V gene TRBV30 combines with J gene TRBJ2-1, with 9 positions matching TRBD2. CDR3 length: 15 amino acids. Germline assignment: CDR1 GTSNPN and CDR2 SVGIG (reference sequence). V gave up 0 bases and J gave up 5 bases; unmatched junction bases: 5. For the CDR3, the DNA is TGTGCCTGGAGTGTAGGACTAGCGTCGAACAATGAGCAGTTCTTC. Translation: CAWSVGLASNNEQFF.

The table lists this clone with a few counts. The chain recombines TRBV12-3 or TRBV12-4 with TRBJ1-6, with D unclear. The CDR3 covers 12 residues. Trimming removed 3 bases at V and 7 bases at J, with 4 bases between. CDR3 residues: CASSFPNSPLHF. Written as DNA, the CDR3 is TGTGCCAGCAGTTTTCCAAATTCACCCCTCCACTTT.